Shown below are 5 T cell receptor beta chains from a single sample sequenced in a study of blood T cell repertoires in COVID-19. The repertoire was sequenced with immunoSEQ multiplex PCR; TCRdb's copy has only in-frame clones and lacks some. Among roughly 260,000 clones listed, around 87% were seen once. Sequencing was carried out using peripheral blood. All receptors derive from a woman in her 50s with acute or convalescent COVID-19.

The chain employs TRBV11-1 and TRBJ2-1; TRBD2 is a possible D gene (6 bases). The CDR3 length is 11 residues. Germline loops: CDR1 SGHAT, CDR2 FQDESV (reference sequence). Trimming took off 3 bases at V and 10 bases at J, with 7 bases between the two ends. The CDR3 sequence: CASSFSGEQFF. CDR3 nucleotides: TGTGCCAGCAGCTTCAGCGGGGAGCAGTTCTTC.

The chain's CDR3 is CATSTGQGRIPGTEAFF. The DNA for the CDR3 is TGTGCCACCAGCACCGGACAGGGAAGGATCCCGGGCACTGAAGCTTTCTTT. The chain recombines TRBV15 with TRBJ1-1; the match to TRBD1 covers 8 bases. J was trimmed by 4 bases and V by 4 bases; bases with no gene match: 14. Germline CDR1 LNHNV, CDR2 YYDKDF (reference sequence). The CDR3 has 17 residues.

The chain employs TRBV2 and TRBJ2-3; weak D call: TRBD2 (6 bases). The CDR3 is 15 amino acids. Trimming stripped 4 bases from V and 1 base from J, with 12 bases between. The germline V gene has CDR1 SNHLY and CDR2 FYNNEI. The CDR3 DNA follows: TGTGCCAGCAGTGTAGGGCCGGGGGGCACAGATACGCAGTATTTT. This codes for CASSVGPGGTDTQYF.

The chain employs TRBV19 and TRBJ1-1; possibly TRBD1 for D (6 bases). The germline gives CDR1 LNHDA, CDR2 SQIVND (reference sequence). This CDR3 has 16 residues. Trimming took off 1 base at V and 3 bases at J, with 15 bases between the two ends. The CDR3 loop is CASSIGITTGYTEAFF. The CDR3 DNA sequence: TGTGCCAGTAGTATAGGTATCACAACAGGGTACACTGAAGCTTTCTTT.

CDR3 loop: CASSETKGSGANVLTF. The CDR3 DNA reads TGTGCCAGCAGTGAAACCAAGGGGTCTGGGGCCAACGTCCTGACTTTC. The chain recombines TRBV6-1 with TRBJ2-6; the D gene is possibly TRBD1 (5 bases). Trimming stripped 2 bases from V and 1 base from J, with 9 bases between. CDR1 MNHNS and CDR2 SASEGT come from the germline V gene. The CDR3 length is 16 residues.